These 15 T cell receptor beta chains share one sample of origin, sequenced in a study of vaccination effects on CD4 cells after COVID-19. Within the ViraFEST assay, antigen-specific CD4+ T cells underwent expansion with viral peptide pools prior to sequencing. Isolation of CD4+ T cells took place after ten to eleven days of culture. The study found no prior SARS-CoV-2 infection in the vaccine recipients, who tested negative for nucleocapsid antibodies. For these receptors, no antigen is known. Here immunoSEQ multiplex PCR was the method, and the copy in TCRdb shows in-frame clones only, minus some. The sample has 25,000 or so clones, over 55% seen once. Specimen: CD4+ T cells from PBMCs cultured with HCoV-OC43 spike peptides, collected before COVID-19 vaccination. Specified subset: HCoV-OC43 spike overlapping peptide pool stimulation. The receptors derive from a human donor who received a COVID-19 vaccine.

Only a few counts were recorded for this clone. Here the CDR3 reads CASSLAPNEQFF. For the CDR3, the DNA is TGCGCCAGCAGCTTGGCCCCCAATGAGCAGTTCTTC. The J gene is TRBJ2-1, the V gene TRBV5-1, with D uncertain. The CDR3 has 12 amino acids. Germline V gene lookup returns CDR1 SGHRS and CDR2 YFSETQ. V lost 0 bases and J 6 bases, leaving 4 bases between the germline ends.

The table lists this clone with a count of one. The genes are TRBV5-1 and TRBJ2-2, with a possible D match to TRBD1 (8 bases). The CDR3 sequence is 14 residues long. V lost 6 bases to trimming and J lost 6 bases, with 15 bases between them. In germline, CDR1 is SGHRS, CDR2 YFSETQ. The CDR3 protein is CASTNRGGPGELFF. CDR3 nucleotide sequence: TGCGCCAGCACCAACAGGGGGGGCCCCGGGGAGCTGTTTTTT.

The chain recombines TRBV3-1 (or the pseudogene TRBV3-2) with TRBJ2-2; D not certain. V shed 1 base and J shed 4 bases, with 10 bases lying between them. The CDR3 is 15 residues long. Germline V lookup: CDR1 LGHDT, CDR2 YNNKEL (reference sequence). For the CDR3, the DNA is TGTGCCAGCAGCCAAGGAGGTGGAGCCACCGGGGAGCTGTTTTTT. Encoded protein: CASSQGGGATGELFF.

The chain's CDR3 is CASRNRDRGYMNTEAFF. CDR3 bases: TGTGCCAGCAGGAACCGGGACAGGGGTTATATGAACACTGAAGCTTTCTTT. The gene calls are TRBV28 and TRBJ1-1, with 10 positions matching TRBD1. Germline assignment: CDR1 MDHEN and CDR2 SYDVKM. The V and J ends lost 6 bases and 0 bases, in that order; junction bases with no gene match: 10. The CDR3 consists of 17 residues.

The chain combines TRBV5-4 with TRBJ2-6, with D maybe TRBD2 (7 bases). The V gene lost 6 bases and the J gene lost 0 bases, with 10 bases spanning the gap. The length of the CDR3 is 15 residues. Germline CDR1 is SGHNT and CDR2 is YYREEE (reference sequence). This CDR3 is CASNRGASGANVLTF. The CDR3 DNA reads as TGTGCCAGCAACCGGGGGGCCTCTGGGGCCAACGTCCTGACTTTC.

The chain has TRBV6-4 and TRBJ2-2; D gene uncertain. Germline CDR1 reads MRHNA; CDR2 reads SNTAGT. V shed 4 bases and J shed 0 bases, with 9 bases lying between them. This CDR3 comprises 15 residues. CDR3 DNA sequence: TGTGCCAGCAGTGTAGACTCGGCGAACACCGGGGAGCTGTTTTTT. This sequence encodes CASSVDSANTGELFF.

The chain couples TRBV5-6 to TRBJ2-3; the D gene could be TRBD1 or TRBD2 (5 bases each). The CDR3 is 14 amino acids. CDR1 is SGHDT and CDR2 is YYEEEE in the germline V gene. V lost 1 base, J lost 2 bases, and 8 bases lay in between. The CDR3, as DNA: TGTGCCAGCAGCTTGCCGGGACCCACAGATACGCAGTATTTT. Encoded protein: CASSLPGPTDTQYF.

This clone was observed a handful of times. The rearrangement uses TRBV24-1 and TRBJ2-1; the D is unclear. V dropped 5 bases and J dropped 0 bases, with 10 bases sitting between them. Germline V gene sequence: CDR1 KGHDR, CDR2 SFDVKD. This CDR3 contains 15 residues. CDR3 sequence reads: CATSGTAPSYNEQFF. The CDR3 DNA follows: TGTGCCACCAGTGGGACGGCACCCTCCTACAATGAGCAGTTCTTC.

V gene TRBV4-1 combines with J gene TRBJ2-3; D is undetermined. The V and J ends lost 4 bases and 6 bases respectively, with 8 bases between them. The CDR3 is 12 residues long. Germline lookup yields CDR1 MGHRA and CDR2 YSYEKL. The DNA of the CDR3 is TGCGCCAGCAGCCGAGATATGGATACGCAGTATTTT. This codes for CASSRDMDTQYF.

Points on this clone: The sample contains more than one DNA sequence encoding this CDR3. The chain employs TRBV24-1 and TRBJ2-1; TRBD1 matches 11 bases. Germline values: CDR1 KGHDR, CDR2 SFDVKD. The CDR3 loop spans 15 amino acids. V dropped 4 bases and J dropped 6; count of bases not matched to a gene: 4. The DNA of the CDR3 is TGTGCCACCAGTGACACCGGGACAGGGGGCAATGAGCAGTTCTTC. Translation gives CATSDTGTGGNEQFF.

This clone was counted between two and nine times. The chain uses TRBV5-1 and TRBJ2-7; TRBD1 aligns across 12 bases. Germline V gives CDR1 SGHRS, CDR2 YFSETQ. The CDR3 totals 14 residues. The trim removed 4 bases at V and 5 bases at J, leaving 4 bases unmatched. CDR3 loop: CASSPGTGGHEQYF. The DNA of the CDR3 is TGCGCCAGCAGCCCCGGGACAGGGGGCCACGAGCAGTACTTC.

In its sample, this clone was seen a few times. V gene TRBV5-6 combines with J gene TRBJ1-5; no clear D. CDR1 is SGHDT, CDR2 YYEEEE, per germline. The CDR3 totals 14 residues. The germline V and J ends were trimmed by 0 bases and 2 bases, with 6 bases remaining between them. CDR3 sequence (DNA): TGTGCCAGCAGCTTGGGTGGGGGCAATCAGCCCCAGCATTTT. It translates to CASSLGGGNQPQHF.

The V and J genes are TRBV28 and TRBJ2-7; 8 nucleotides match TRBD2. The CDR3 is 13 amino acids. J lost 0 bases, V lost 5 bases, and 0 bases had no gene match. Looked up from germline, CDR1 is MDHEN and CDR2 is SYDVKM. DNA of the CDR3: TGTGCCAGCAGTGGGACTAGCTCCTACGAGCAGTACTTC. Amino acid sequence: CASSGTSSYEQYF.

The CDR3 here is CASSPDRVNPGNSPLHF. The CDR3 DNA is TGTGCCAGCAGCCCCGACAGGGTCAATCCTGGTAATTCACCCCTCCACTTT. The rearrangement links TRBV7-8 to TRBJ1-6; 7 bases agree with TRBD1. Germline CDR1 is SGHVS and CDR2 is FQNEAQ. The J segment lost 6 bases and the V segment lost 5 bases, leaving 13 bases of the junction unmatched. The CDR3 totals 17 residues.

This clone has just a few counts. In DNA form, the CDR3 reads TGTGCCAGCAGCTACCGACAGGGACCTAATGAAAAACTGTTTTTT. It specifies CASSYRQGPNEKLFF. This chain connects TRBV7-9 to TRBJ1-4; 7 nucleotides match TRBD1. Germline trimming cut 4 bases from V and 3 bases from J; bases unmatched to any gene: 5. The CDR3 extends over 15 amino acids. Germline assignment: CDR1 SEHNR and CDR2 FQNEAQ (reference sequence).